A selection of T cell receptor beta chains follows, all from one sample in a study of patients and donors after allogeneic stem cell transplantation. Using its own MiXCR run on the RT-PCR reads, TCRdb lists one record per CDR3 protein. The sample holds a few hundred thousand distinct CDR3 sequences, around 40% seen once. Sequenced input: blood, either unsorted or a sorted T cell fraction (not recorded which). These receptor sequences come from a human donor who was either an allogeneic HSCT recipient or a stem cell or donor lymphocyte infusion donor (not recorded which). It is not recorded whose cells these are; they may come from a transplant donor. Each CDR3 is given with its conserved first and last residue. Each record gives: D gene, J gene, V gene, clone size, CDR3 protein, CDR3 DNA. D genes are given only for firm matches. Part of the rows lack a size; the others show once, few, many or a class for expanded clones.

.	TRBJ2-7	TRBV18	.	CASSPSRPYEQYF	TGTGCCAGCTCACCATCCCGGCCCTACGAGCAGTACTTC
.	TRBJ2-5	TRBV29-1	.	CSVEGGASETQYF	TGCAGCGTTGAAGGCGGGGCGAGTGAGACCCAGTACTTC
.	TRBJ1-3	TRBV12-3/TRBV12-4	.	CASSSQAGNTIYF	TGTGCCAGCAGTTCGCAGGCTGGAAACACCATATATTTT
.	TRBJ2-1	TRBV6-6	few	CASSTGYNEQFF	TGTGCCTCTTCCACAGGATACAATGAGCAGTTCTTC
.	TRBJ1-5	TRBV12-3/TRBV12-4	.	CASRANNQPQHF	TGTGCCAGCAGGGCTAATAATCAGCCCCAGCATTTT
.	TRBJ1-4	TRBV4-1	.	CASSRDQAQGGEKLFF	TGCGCCAGCAGCCGTGATCAGGCCCAGGGCGGTGAAAAACTGTTTTTT
.	TRBJ1-2	TRBV5-1	.	CASSLRVRTRYGYTF	TGCGCCAGCAGCCTCCGGGTGCGGACACGCTATGGCTACACCTTC
TRBD1	TRBJ2-5	TRBV28	few	CASSSRQGRMAETQYF	TGTGCCAGCAGTTCCCGACAGGGGCGAATGGCAGAGACCCAGTACTTC
.	TRBJ1-6	TRBV5-1	.	CASSLRQNLSPLHF	TGCGCCAGCAGCTTGAGGCAGAATCTATCACCCCTCCACTTT
.	TRBJ1-1	TRBV4-3	many	CASSQDRGTEAFF	TGCGCCAGCAGCCAAGATCGAGGCACTGAAGCTTTCTTT
.	TRBJ1-2	TRBV27	.	CASSSLGSNYGYTF	TGTGCCAGCAGCTCATTGGGATCTAACTATGGCTACACCTTC